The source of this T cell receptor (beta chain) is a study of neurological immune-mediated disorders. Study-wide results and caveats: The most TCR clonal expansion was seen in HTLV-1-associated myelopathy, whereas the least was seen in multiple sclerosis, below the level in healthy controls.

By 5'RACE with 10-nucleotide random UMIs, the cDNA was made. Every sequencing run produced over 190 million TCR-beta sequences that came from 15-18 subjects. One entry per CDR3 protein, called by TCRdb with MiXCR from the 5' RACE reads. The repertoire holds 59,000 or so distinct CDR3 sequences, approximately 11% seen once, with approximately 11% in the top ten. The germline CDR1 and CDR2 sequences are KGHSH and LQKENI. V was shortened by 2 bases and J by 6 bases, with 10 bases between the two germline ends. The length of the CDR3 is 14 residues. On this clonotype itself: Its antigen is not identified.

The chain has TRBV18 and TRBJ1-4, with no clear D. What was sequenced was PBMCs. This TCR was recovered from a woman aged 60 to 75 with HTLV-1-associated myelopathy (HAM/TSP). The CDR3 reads CASSPVGSDEKLFF. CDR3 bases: TGTGCCAGCTCACCAGTGGGCAGCGATGAAAAACTGTTTTTT.